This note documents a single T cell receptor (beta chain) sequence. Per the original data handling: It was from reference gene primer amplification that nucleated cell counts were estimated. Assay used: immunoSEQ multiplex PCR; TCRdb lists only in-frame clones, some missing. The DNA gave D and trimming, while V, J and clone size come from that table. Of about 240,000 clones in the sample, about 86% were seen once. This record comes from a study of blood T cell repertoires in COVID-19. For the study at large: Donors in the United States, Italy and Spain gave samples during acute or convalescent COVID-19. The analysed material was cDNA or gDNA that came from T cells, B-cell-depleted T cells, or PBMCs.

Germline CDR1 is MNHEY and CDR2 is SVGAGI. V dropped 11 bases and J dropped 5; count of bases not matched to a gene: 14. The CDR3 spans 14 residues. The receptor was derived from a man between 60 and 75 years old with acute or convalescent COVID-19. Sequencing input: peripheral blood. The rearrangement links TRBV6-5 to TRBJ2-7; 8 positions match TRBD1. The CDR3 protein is CACGSGAGGHEQYF. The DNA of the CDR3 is TGTGCCTGCGGAAGTGGGGCAGGGGGCCACGAGCAGTACTTC.